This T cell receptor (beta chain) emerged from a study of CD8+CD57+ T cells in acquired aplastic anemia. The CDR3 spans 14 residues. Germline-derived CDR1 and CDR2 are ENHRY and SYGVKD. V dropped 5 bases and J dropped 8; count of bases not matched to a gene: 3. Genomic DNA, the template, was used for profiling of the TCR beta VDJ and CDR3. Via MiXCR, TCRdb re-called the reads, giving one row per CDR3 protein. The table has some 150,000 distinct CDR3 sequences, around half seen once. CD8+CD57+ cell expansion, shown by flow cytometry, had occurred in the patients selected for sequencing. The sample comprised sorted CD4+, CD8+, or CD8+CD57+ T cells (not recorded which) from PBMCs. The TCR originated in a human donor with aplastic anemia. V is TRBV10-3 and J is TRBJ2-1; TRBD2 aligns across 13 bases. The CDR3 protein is CAISTSGGAYEQFF. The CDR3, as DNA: TGTGCCATCAGTACTAGCGGGGGGGCCTATGAGCAGTTCTTC.